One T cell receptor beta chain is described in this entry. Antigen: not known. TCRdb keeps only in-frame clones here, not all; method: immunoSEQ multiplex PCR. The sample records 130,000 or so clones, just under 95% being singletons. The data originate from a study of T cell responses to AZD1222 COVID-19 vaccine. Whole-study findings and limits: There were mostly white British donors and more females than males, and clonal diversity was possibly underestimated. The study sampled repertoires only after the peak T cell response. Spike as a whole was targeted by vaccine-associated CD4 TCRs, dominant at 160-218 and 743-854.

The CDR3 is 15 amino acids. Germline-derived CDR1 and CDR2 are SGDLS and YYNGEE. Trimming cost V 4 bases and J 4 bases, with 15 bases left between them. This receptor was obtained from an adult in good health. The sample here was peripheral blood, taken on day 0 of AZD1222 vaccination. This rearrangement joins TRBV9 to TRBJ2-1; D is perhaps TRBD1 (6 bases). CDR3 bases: TGTGCCAGCAGCTACAGGGCTGGTAGGTACAATGAGCAGTTCTTC. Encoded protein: CASSYRAGRYNEQFF.